The 11 T cell receptor beta chains in this list originate from one sample, sequenced in a study of a mutant IDH1 vaccine in newly diagnosed glioma. Described time point: week 35, safety follow-up. The study gave 300 ug of mutant IDH1 20-mer peptide per vaccine dose, with topical imiquimod. No antigen is known for these receptors. The repertoire was sequenced with immunoSEQ multiplex PCR; TCRdb's copy has only in-frame clones and lacks some. The sample lists more than 40,000 clones, approximately 90% occurring once. The source was PBMCs, collected from a glioma patient whose treatment included an IDH1 peptide vaccine. Receptors originate from a woman in her forties with glioma.

The CDR3 here is CASKQVYEQYF. The CDR3 DNA sequence: TGTGCCAGCAAACAGGTTTACGAGCAGTACTTC. This chain uses TRBV28 with TRBJ2-7, with D possibly matching TRBD1 (5 bases). The V gene's germline CDR1 is MDHEN and CDR2 SYDVKM. The V gene lost 7 bases and the J gene lost 4 bases, with 8 bases spanning the gap. This CDR3 is built from 11 residues.

CDR3 sequence reads: CASSVGQGPYEQYF. The CDR3 nucleotides read TGTGCCAGCAGTGTGGGACAGGGGCCATACGAGCAGTACTTC. The V call is TRBV25-1, the J call TRBJ2-7, with 10 bases fitting TRBD1. The length of the CDR3 is 14 residues. J was trimmed by 4 bases and V by 4 bases; bases with no gene match: 4. From germline, CDR1 is MGHDK and CDR2 SYGVNS.

The chain's CDR3 is CASSLAPFEPGAYTF. As DNA, the CDR3 is TGTGCCAGCAGCTTAGCCCCTTTTGAACCTGGAGCTTACACCTTC. The rearrangement joins TRBV7-2 to TRBJ1-2; D ambiguous. This CDR3 comprises 15 residues. Trimming cost V 0 bases and J 11 bases, with 19 bases left between them. CDR1 and CDR2 from the germline V gene are SGHTA and FQGNSA.

This rearrangement joins TRBV6-5 to TRBJ2-5; 8 nucleotides agree with TRBD2. Germline assignment: CDR1 MNHEY and CDR2 SVGAGI. With V trimmed by 5 bases and J by 4 bases, 6 bases remained unmatched. This CDR3 region has 14 residues. The CDR3: CASSHTSGRETQYF. The CDR3, as DNA: TGTGCCAGCAGTCACACTAGCGGCAGAGAGACCCAGTACTTC.

The rearrangement links TRBV7-2 to TRBJ1-2; D not resolved. This CDR3 has 11 residues. The germline gives CDR1 SGHTA, CDR2 FQGNSA. The germline V and J ends were trimmed by 4 bases and 3 bases, with 3 bases remaining between them. The CDR3 sequence: CASSSHYGYTF. CDR3 bases: TGTGCCAGCAGCTCTCACTATGGCTACACCTTC.

This clone was observed once. The rearrangement uses TRBV10-1 and TRBJ1-2; no reliable D call. The CDR3 has 13 residues. Trimming took 0 bases from V and 3 from J, leaving 5 bases between them. Germline V gene lookup returns CDR1 WNHNN and CDR2 SYGVQD (reference sequence). CDR3 DNA: TGCGCCAGCAGTGAGTCCTGGGACTATGGCTACACCTTC. The encoded protein is CASSESWDYGYTF.

The chain carries TRBV27 and TRBJ2-3, with D unresolved. The CDR3 has 15 residues. CDR1 is MNHEY, CDR2 SMNVEV, per germline (reference sequence). Trimming shortened V by 9 bases and J by 0 bases, and 16 bases separated the two germline ends. CDR3 loop: CASRSRAGSTDTQYF. Here the CDR3 DNA reads TGTGCCAGTAGGAGTCGGGCCGGTAGCACAGATACGCAGTATTTT.

V and J are TRBV7-9 and TRBJ2-1; unclear D gene. CDR1 and CDR2 from the germline V gene are SEHNR and FQNEAQ (reference sequence). The CDR3 extends over 14 amino acids. The V end lost 3 bases, the J end lost 3 bases, and 9 bases lay between the germline ends. CDR3 bases: TGTGCCAGCAGCTTGGAGCTAGACTACAATGAGCAGTTCTTC. As protein: CASSLELDYNEQFF. The entire variable domain, with the rest obtained from reference TRBV7-9 and TRBJ2-1, is as follows: DTGVSQNPRHKITKRGQNVTFRCDPISEHNRLYWYRQTLGQGPEFLTYFQNEAQLEKSRLLSDRFSAERPKGSFSTLEIQRTEQGDSAMYLCASSLELDYNEQFFGPGTRLTVL.

V is TRBV29-1 and J is TRBJ1-2, with D uncertain. The V gene lost 5 bases and the J gene lost 4 bases, with 14 bases spanning the gap. The length of the CDR3 is 13 residues. Germline V CDR1 and CDR2: SQVTM, ANQGSEA. CDR3 sequence reads: CSVISVISYGYTF. In DNA form, the CDR3 reads TGCAGCGTTATCAGTGTCATCAGCTATGGCTACACCTTC.

The chain joins TRBV2 to TRBJ2-5; D not certain. The germline V and J ends were trimmed by 1 base and 7 bases, with 13 bases remaining between them. The length of the CDR3 is 14 residues. Germline V CDR1 and CDR2: SNHLY, FYNNEI. DNA for the CDR3: TGTGCCAGCAGTGAAGTTCGACTGGTGGGGACCCAGTACTTC. Amino acid sequence: CASSEVRLVGTQYF.

V usage is TRBV2 and J usage is TRBJ1-4; tentatively, D is TRBD1 (6 bases). V lost 3 bases and J 8 bases, leaving 16 bases between the germline ends. Germline lookup yields CDR1 SNHLY and CDR2 FYNNEI. The CDR3 is 15 residues long. CDR3: CASSDRGPRQEKLFF. Written as DNA, the CDR3 is TGTGCCAGCAGTGACAGGGGCCCCCGCCAGGAAAAACTGTTTTTT.